This TCR beta chain originates from a study of shared clonotypes between healthy human individuals. Study details: CD4 naive cells filled three plates per donor, CD4 memory three, CD8 naive two and CD8 memory one.

Several immunoSEQ 96-well plates shared each subset's DNA, each plate a replicate. Profiled with immunoSEQ multiplex PCR; TCRdb holds only in-frame clones, not every one. This table holds fewer than 400,000 clones, around 67% found once. This CDR3 is built from 15 residues. Germline lookup yields CDR1 LGHNA and CDR2 YNFKEQ. V lost 6 bases, J lost 6 bases, and 9 bases stayed unmatched. The gene calls are TRBV4-2 and TRBJ2-7; 12 bases agree with TRBD2. Sequenced sample: memory CD4+ T cells sorted from blood. Stated subset: CD45RA-negative fraction. The receptor was derived from a man aged 30 to 39 in good health. The CDR3: CASRPTSGRNGEQYF. In nucleotides, the CDR3 is TGTGCCAGCAGGCCGACTAGCGGGAGAAATGGCGAGCAGTACTTC.